This TCR beta chain was retrieved from a study of cytomegalovirus exposure and HLA in healthy donors. Regarding this clone: Antigen: not known.

The germline CDR1 and CDR2 sequences are LNHDA and SQIVND (reference sequence). CDR3 length: 13 amino acids. V was shortened by 2 bases and J by 9 bases, with 11 bases between the two germline ends. Study outcomes and limitations: In vitro confirmation showed three CMV-associated chains to be CMV antigen specific.

Researchers ran the PCR with 60 Vbeta and 13 Jbeta primers. Only in-frame clones appear in the TCRdb table, and some are missing; sequencing was by immunoSEQ multiplex PCR. The table shows under 200,000 clones, with around 78% occurring only once. Healthy donors of bone marrow made up the group. Sequenced input: PBMCs. This chain uses TRBV19 with TRBJ1-5; no reliable D call. This receptor was obtained from a woman in her thirties in good health and CMV-seropositive. This CDR3 is CASSISNVGPQHF. The CDR3 DNA reads TGTGCCAGTAGTATATCGAATGTCGGGCCCCAGCATTTT. The full variable domain, its missing parts supplied by reference TRBV19 and TRBJ1-5, is DGGITQSPKYLFRKEGQNVTLSCEQNLNHDAMYWYRQDPGQGLRLIYYSQIVNDFQKGDIAEGYSVSREKKESFPLTVTSAQKNPTAFYLCASSISNVGPQHFGDGTRLSIL.